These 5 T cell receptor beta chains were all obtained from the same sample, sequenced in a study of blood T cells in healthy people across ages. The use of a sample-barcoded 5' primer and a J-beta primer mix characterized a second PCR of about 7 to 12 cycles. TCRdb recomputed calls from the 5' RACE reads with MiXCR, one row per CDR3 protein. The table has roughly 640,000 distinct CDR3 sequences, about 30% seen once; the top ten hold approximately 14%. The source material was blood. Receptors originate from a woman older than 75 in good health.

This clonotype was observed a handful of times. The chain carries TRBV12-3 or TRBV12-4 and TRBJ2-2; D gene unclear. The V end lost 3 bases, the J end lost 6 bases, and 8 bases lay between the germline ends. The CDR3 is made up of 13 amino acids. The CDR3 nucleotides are TGTGCCAGCAGTTTCTCAGCAGCCGGGGAGCTGTTTTTT. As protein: CASSFSAAGELFF.

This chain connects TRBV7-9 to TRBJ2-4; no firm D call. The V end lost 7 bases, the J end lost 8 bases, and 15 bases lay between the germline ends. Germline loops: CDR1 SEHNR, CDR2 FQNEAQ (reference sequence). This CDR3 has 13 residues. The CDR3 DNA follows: TGTGCCAGCACCTCGGCATGGGTGGACATTCAGTACTTC. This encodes CASTSAWVDIQYF.

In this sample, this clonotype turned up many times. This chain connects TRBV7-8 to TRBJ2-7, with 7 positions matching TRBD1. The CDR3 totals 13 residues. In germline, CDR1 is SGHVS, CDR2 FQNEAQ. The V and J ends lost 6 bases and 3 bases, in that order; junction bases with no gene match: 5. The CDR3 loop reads CASSRGQFYEQYF. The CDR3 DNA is TGTGCCAGCAGTAGGGGACAGTTCTACGAGCAGTACTTC.

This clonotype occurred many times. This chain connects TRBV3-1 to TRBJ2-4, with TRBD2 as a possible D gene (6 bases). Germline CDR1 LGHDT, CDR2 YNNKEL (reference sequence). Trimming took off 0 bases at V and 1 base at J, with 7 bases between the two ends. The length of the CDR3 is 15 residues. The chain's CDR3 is CASSQDRGAKNIQYF. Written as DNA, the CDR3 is TGTGCCAGCAGCCAAGATCGGGGGGCCAAAAACATTCAGTACTTC. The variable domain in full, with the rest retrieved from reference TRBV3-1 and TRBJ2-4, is DTAVSQTPKYLVTQMGNDKSIKCEQNLGHDTMYWYKQDSKKFLKIMFSYNNKELIINETVPNRFSPKSPDKAHLNLHINSLELGDSAVYFCASSQDRGAKNIQYFGAGTRLSVL.

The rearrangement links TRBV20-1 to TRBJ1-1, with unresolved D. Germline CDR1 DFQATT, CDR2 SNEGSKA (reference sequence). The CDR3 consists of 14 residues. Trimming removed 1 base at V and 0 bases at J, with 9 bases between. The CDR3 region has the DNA TGCAGTGCTAGAGTCTACCTCCTGAACACTGAAGCTTTCTTT. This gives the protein CSARVYLLNTEAFF.